The text below deals with one TCR beta chain. V dropped 0 bases and J dropped 6; count of bases not matched to a gene: 3. This CDR3 contains 14 residues. Per the germline V gene, CDR1 is DFQATT and CDR2 is SNEGSKA (reference sequence). These data belong to a study of T cells after yellow fever vaccination. About the study: The fractions with low cell numbers were processed using SMART-Seq v4 Ultra Low Input.

TCRdb processed the 5' RACE reads anew with MiXCR; each CDR3 protein has one entry. This table has 300,000 to 350,000 distinct CDR3 sequences, around 10% appearing once. The source is a man aged 18 to 29 who received the YFV17D yellow fever vaccine. Specimen: CD4+ T cells sorted from PBMCs, collected 45 days after the yellow fever booster vaccination. The chain links TRBV20-1 to TRBJ1-4; TRBD1 agrees at 8 bases. In DNA form, the CDR3 reads TGCAGTGCTAGAGATCACAGGGGGGATGAAAAACTGTTTTTT. Its protein product is CSARDHRGDEKLFF.